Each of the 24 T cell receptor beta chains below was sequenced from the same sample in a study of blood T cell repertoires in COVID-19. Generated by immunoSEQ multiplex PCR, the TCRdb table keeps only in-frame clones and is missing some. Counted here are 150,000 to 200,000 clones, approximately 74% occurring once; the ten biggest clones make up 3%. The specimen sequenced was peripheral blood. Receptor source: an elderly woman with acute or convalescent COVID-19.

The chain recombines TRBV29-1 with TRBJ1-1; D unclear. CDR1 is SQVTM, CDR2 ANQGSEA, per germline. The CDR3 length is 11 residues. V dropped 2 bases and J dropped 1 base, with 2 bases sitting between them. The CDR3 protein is CSVEQNTEAFF. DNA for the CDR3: TGCAGCGTTGAACAGAACACTGAAGCTTTCTTT.

The CDR3 protein is CASSHQGSIYEQYF. The CDR3 nucleotides are TGCGCCAGCAGCCACCAGGGGTCCATTTACGAGCAGTACTTC. The rearrangement joins TRBV4-1 to TRBJ2-7; D may be TRBD1 (6 bases). This CDR3 contains 14 residues. CDR1 is MGHRA, CDR2 YSYEKL, per germline. V gave up 3 bases and J gave up 4 bases, with 13 bases separating them.

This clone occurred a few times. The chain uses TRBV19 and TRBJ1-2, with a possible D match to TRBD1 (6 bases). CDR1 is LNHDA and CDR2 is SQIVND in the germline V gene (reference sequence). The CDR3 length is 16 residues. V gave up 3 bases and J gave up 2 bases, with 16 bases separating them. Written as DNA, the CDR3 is TGTGCCAGTAGTATCAGTGGGGGGGCAGGGAACTATGGCTACACCTTC. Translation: CASSISGGAGNYGYTF.

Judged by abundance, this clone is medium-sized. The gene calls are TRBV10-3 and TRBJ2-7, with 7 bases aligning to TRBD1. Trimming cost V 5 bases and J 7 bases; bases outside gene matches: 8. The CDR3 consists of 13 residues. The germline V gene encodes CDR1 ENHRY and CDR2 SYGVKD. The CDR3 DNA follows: TGTGCCATCAGTTCACCGGGACAGCGGGAGCAGTACTTC. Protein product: CAISSPGQREQYF.

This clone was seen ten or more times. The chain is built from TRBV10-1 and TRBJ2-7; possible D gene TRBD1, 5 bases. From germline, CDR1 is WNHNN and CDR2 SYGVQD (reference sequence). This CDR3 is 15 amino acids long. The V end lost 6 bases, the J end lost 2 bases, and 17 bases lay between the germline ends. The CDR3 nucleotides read TGCGCCAGCAGCTCCGACAGTGAAGTACCCTACGAGCAGTACTTC. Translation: CASSSDSEVPYEQYF.

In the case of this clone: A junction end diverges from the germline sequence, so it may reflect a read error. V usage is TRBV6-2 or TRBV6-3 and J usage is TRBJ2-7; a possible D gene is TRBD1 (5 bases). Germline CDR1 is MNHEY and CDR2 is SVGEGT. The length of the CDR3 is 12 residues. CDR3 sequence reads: CASSGQGYGQYF. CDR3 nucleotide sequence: TGTGCCAGCAGCGGGCAGGGTTACGGGCAGTACTTC.

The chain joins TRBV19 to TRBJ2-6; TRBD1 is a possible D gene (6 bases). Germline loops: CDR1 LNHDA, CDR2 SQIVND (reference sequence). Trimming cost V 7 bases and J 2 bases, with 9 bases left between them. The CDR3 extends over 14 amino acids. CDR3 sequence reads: CASINRAGANVLTF. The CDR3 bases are TGTGCCAGTATCAACAGGGCTGGGGCCAACGTCCTGACTTTC.

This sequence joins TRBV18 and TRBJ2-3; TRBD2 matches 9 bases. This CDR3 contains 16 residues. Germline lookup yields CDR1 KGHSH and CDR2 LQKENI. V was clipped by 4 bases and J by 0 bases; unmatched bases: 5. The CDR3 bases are TGTGCCAGCTCACTTGTTAGCGGGGGAAGCACAGATACGCAGTATTTT. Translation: CASSLVSGGSTDTQYF. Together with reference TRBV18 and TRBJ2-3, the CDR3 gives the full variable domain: NAGVMQNPRHLVRRRGQEARLRCSPMKGHSHVYWYRQLPEEGLKFMVYLQKENIIDESGMPKERFSAEFPKEGPSILRIQQVVRGDSAAYFCASSLVSGGSTDTQYFGPGTRLTVL.

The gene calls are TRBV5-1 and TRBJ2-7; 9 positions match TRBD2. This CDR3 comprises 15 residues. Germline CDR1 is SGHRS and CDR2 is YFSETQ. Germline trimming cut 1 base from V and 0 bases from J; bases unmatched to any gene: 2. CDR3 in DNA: TGCGCCAGCAGCTTGCTAGCGGGGCACTCCTACGAGCAGTACTTC. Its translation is CASSLLAGHSYEQYF. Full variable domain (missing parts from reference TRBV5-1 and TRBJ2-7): KAGVTQTPRYLIKTRGQQVTLSCSPISGHRSVSWYQQTPGQGLQFLFEYFSETQRNKGNFPGRFSGRQFSNSRSEMNVSTLELGDSALYLCASSLLAGHSYEQYFGPGTRLTVT.

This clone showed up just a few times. CDR3 sequence: CASSHRGGAGNTIYF. The CDR3 bases are TGTGCCAGCAGCCATCGGGGGGGCGCTGGAAACACCATATATTTT. The chain uses TRBV14 and TRBJ1-3; a possible D gene is TRBD1 (6 bases). The V and J ends lost 3 bases and 2 bases respectively, with 11 bases between them. The germline CDR1 and CDR2 sequences are SGHDN and FVKESK. This CDR3 region has 15 residues.

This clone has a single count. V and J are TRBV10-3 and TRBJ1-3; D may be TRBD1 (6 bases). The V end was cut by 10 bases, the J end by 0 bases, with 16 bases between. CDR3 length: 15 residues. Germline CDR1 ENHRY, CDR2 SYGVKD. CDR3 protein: CATRTATSSGNTIYF. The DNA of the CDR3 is TGTGCCACGCGGACAGCGACGAGCTCTGGAAACACCATATATTTT.

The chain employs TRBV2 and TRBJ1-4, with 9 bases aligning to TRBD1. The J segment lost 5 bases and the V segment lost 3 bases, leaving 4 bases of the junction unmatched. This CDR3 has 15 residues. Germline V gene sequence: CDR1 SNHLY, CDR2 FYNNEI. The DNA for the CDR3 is TGTGCCAGCAGTGAGATAACAGGGGGCAATGAAAAACTGTTTTTT. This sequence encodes CASSEITGGNEKLFF.

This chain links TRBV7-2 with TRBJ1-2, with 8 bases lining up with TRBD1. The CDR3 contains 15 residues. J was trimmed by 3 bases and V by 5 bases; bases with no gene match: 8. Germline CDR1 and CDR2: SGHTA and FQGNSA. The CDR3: CASSPTGVPDYGYTF. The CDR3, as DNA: TGTGCCAGCAGCCCGACAGGGGTTCCGGACTATGGCTACACCTTC. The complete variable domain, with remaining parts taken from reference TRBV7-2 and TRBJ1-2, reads GAGVSQSPSNKVTEKGKDVELRCDPISGHTALYWYRQSLGQGLEFLIYFQGNSAPDKSGLPSDRFSAERTGGSVSTLTIQRTQQEDSAVYLCASSPTGVPDYGYTFGSGTRLTVV.

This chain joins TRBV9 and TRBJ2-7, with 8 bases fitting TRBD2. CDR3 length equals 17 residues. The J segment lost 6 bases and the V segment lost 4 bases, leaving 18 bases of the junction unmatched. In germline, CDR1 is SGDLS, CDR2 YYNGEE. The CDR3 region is CASSPTQLSGKNSEQYF. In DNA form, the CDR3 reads TGTGCCAGCAGCCCCACCCAACTTAGCGGGAAGAACTCCGAGCAGTACTTC.

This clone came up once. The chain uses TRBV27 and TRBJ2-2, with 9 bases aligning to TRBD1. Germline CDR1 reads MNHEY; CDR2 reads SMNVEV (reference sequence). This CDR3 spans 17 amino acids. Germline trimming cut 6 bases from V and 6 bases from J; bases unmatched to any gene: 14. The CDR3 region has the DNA TGTGCCAGCAGCCAAGGGGCCCCGGGACAGGGTTCCGGGGAGCTGTTTTTT. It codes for CASSQGAPGQGSGELFF.

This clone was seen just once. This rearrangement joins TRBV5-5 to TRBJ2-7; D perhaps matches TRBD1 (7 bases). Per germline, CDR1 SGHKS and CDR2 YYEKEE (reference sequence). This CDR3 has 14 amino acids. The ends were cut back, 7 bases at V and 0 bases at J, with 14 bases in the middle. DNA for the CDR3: TGTGCCAGCGGTCTGCGGGACAGCTCCTACGAGCAGTACTTC. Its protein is CASGLRDSSYEQYF.

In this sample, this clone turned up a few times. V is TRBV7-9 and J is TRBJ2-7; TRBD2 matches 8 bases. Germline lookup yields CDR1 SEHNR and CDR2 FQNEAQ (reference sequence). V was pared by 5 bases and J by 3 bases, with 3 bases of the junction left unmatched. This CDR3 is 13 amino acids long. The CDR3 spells CASSPGGGYEQYF. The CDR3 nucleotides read TGTGCCAGCAGCCCCGGGGGGGGCTACGAGCAGTACTTC.

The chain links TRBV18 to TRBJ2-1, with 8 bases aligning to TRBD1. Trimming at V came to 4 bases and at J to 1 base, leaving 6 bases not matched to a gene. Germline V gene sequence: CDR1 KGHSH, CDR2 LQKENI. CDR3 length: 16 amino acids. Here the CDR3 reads CASSRNGQGSYNEQFF. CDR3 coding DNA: TGTGCCAGCTCACGAAATGGACAGGGATCCTACAATGAGCAGTTCTTC.

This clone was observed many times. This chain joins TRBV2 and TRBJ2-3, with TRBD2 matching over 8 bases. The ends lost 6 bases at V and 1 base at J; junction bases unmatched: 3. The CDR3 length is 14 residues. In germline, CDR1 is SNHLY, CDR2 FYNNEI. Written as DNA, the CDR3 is TGTGCCAGCAGACAACTAGCGGGCACAGATACGCAGTATTTT. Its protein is CASRQLAGTDTQYF.

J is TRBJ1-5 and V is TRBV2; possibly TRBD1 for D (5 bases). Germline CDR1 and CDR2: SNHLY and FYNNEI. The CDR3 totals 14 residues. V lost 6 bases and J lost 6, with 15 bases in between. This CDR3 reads CASRDTGLGQPQHF. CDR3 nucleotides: TGTGCCAGCAGAGACACAGGTTTAGGTCAGCCCCAGCATTTT. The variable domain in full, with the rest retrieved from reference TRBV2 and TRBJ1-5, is EPEVTQTPSHQVTQMGQEVILRCVPISNHLYFYWYRQILGQKVEFLVSFYNNEISEKSEIFDDQFSVERPDGSNFTLKIRSTKLEDSAMYFCASRDTGLGQPQHFGDGTRLSIL.

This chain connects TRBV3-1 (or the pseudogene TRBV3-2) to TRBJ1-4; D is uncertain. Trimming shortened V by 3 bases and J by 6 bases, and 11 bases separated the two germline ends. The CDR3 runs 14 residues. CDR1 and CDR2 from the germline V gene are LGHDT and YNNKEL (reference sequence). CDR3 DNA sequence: TGTGCCAGCAGCCAGAAAGAACAGCATGAAAAACTGTTTTTT. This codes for CASSQKEQHEKLFF.

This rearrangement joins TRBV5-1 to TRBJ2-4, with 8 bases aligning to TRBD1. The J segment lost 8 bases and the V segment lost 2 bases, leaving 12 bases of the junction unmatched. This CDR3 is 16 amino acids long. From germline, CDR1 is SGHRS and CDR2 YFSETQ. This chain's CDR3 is CASSFWSTGGFDIQYF. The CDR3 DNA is TGCGCCAGCAGCTTCTGGTCTACAGGGGGTTTTGACATTCAGTACTTC.

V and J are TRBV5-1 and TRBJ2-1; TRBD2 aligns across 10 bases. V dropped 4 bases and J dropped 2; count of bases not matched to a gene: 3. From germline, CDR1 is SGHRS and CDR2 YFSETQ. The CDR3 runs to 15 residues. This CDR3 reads CASSLGTSAYNEQFF. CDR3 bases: TGCGCCAGCAGCCTTGGGACTAGCGCCTACAATGAGCAGTTCTTC.

CDR3 in amino acids: CASSGPGTSGSVYEQYF. The DNA of the CDR3 is TGTGCCAGCAGTGGACCCGGGACTAGCGGGTCAGTCTACGAGCAGTACTTC. This sequence joins TRBV6-1 and TRBJ2-7; 12 nucleotides agree with TRBD2. The trim removed 4 bases at V and 3 bases at J, leaving 10 bases unmatched. CDR1 MNHNS and CDR2 SASEGT come from the germline V gene. CDR3 size: 17 residues.